These 29 T cell receptor beta chains were sequenced from one sample in a study of regulatory T cells in long-lasting Graves disease (dated by TCRdb to about 2021). According to the study, the label for this sample's time point signals: persistent/refractory GD, antithyroid drugs over 5 years with positive TRAb. For both TCR sequencing and RNA sequencing, RNA was extracted from PBMCs in TRIzol. The library was obtained by multiplex PCR. Reads for this sample came from an Illumina HiSeq 4000. To build TCR beta libraries, CDR3 regions were amplified by Arm-PCR using iRepertoire HTBI primers. The public reads were quality trimmed at Q25 with fastp and then assembled into clones with MiXCR by TCRdb, keeping productive beta chains. Duplicate CDR3 protein sequences are folded into a single record with the most common DNA and genes. This sample is represented by nearly 350,000 distinct CDR3 sequences; around a fifth of them were singletons. Roughly 27% of the sample rests with the top ten.

The material was peripheral blood mononuclear cells (PBMCs), obtained when the disease was refractory, from a patient treated with antithyroid drugs. These receptors came from a female donor with Graves disease.

This clonotype was counted between two and nine times. The chain combines TRBV6-2 or TRBV6-3 with TRBJ2-2, with D uncertain. In germline, CDR1 is MNHEY, CDR2 SVGEGT. V was trimmed by 3 bases and J by 6 bases, leaving 8 bases between them. This CDR3 region has 13 residues. CDR3 residues: CASSYNRAGELFF. The CDR3, as DNA: TGTGCCAGCAGTTATAATAGAGCCGGGGAGCTGTTTTTT.

Turning to this clonotype: The junction and the germline gene differ at one end; a read error may be behind it. The chain employs TRBV7-7 and TRBJ2-2; maybe TRBD1 (6 bases). Germline assignment: CDR1 SSHAT and CDR2 FNYEAQ (reference sequence). The CDR3 totals 14 residues. CDR3 DNA sequence: TGTGCTAGCAGCTTAGCCAGGGGCACCGGGGAGCTGTTTTTT. This codes for CASSLARGTGELFF.

This chain connects TRBV11-2 to TRBJ2-3, with TRBD2 matching over 7 bases. The CDR3 loop spans 14 amino acids. After removal of 2 bases from V and 5 bases from J, the junction contained 4 bases not matched to a gene. In germline, CDR1 is SGHAT, CDR2 FQNNGV. CDR3 sequence (DNA): TGTGCCAGCAGCTTAATAGGGGAGGGAGATACGCAGTATTTT. It translates to CASSLIGEGDTQYF.

Many counts were recorded for this clonotype. For the CDR3, the DNA is TGTGCCAGCAGGGGCGATACCTACGAGCAGTACTTC. Protein sequence: CASRGDTYEQYF. This chain links TRBV2 with TRBJ2-7; D unclear. Deletions cut 6 bases from V and 2 bases from J, with 8 bases between. The CDR3 contains 12 residues. CDR1 SNHLY and CDR2 FYNNEI come from the germline V gene.

Many counts were recorded for this clonotype. V usage is TRBV7-9 and J usage is TRBJ2-5, with unresolved D. CDR1 is SEHNR, CDR2 FQNEAQ, per germline (reference sequence). This CDR3 has 12 amino acids. V was shortened by 5 bases and J by 2 bases, with 6 bases between the two germline ends. The CDR3 protein is CASSRSQETQYF. The CDR3 region has the DNA TGTGCCAGCAGCCGAAGTCAAGAGACCCAGTACTTC. Using reference TRBV7-9 and TRBJ2-5 for the parts outside the CDR3, the full variable domain is DTGVSQNPRHKITKRGQNVTFRCDPISEHNRLYWYRQTLGQGPEFLTYFQNEAQLEKSRLLSDRFSAERPKGSFSTLEIQRTEQGDSAMYLCASSRSQETQYFGPGTRLLVL.

The sample holds many counts of this clonotype. This sequence joins TRBV11-2 and TRBJ2-5; D is unresolved. The CDR3 spans 12 residues. The germline V and J ends were trimmed by 2 bases and 5 bases, with 6 bases remaining between them. From germline, CDR1 is SGHAT and CDR2 FQNNGV. For the CDR3, the DNA is TGTGCCAGCAGCTTATGGTCTGAGACCCAGTACTTC. Residues: CASSLWSETQYF.

In its sample, this clonotype was seen many times. V and J are TRBV11-2 and TRBJ2-7; the D gene is possibly TRBD1 (5 bases). The CDR3 has 15 amino acids. Trimming left V 1 base short and J 6 bases short, with 16 bases between. Germline CDR1 reads SGHAT; CDR2 reads FQNNGV. In DNA form, the CDR3 reads TGTGCCAGCAGCTTAGTTTGGCAGGGCGGATCCGAGCAGTACTTC. This codes for CASSLVWQGGSEQYF.

The chain has TRBV28 and TRBJ2-3; 10 bases map to TRBD2. This CDR3 has 16 residues. Germline CDR1 MDHEN, CDR2 SYDVKM. V gave up 0 bases and J gave up 5 bases; unmatched junction bases: 5. The DNA for the CDR3 is TGTGCCAGCAGTTTATGGCCTAGCGGGAGTAAAGATACGCAGTATTTT. Encoded protein: CASSLWPSGSKDTQYF.

In its sample, this clonotype was seen many times. A much larger clone differs from this one at a single base, so this may be a read error. The chain's CDR3 is CASSLMGYEQYF. CDR3 nucleotide sequence: TGTGCCAGCAGTTTAATGGGCTACGAGCAGTACTTC. The chain couples TRBV28 to TRBJ2-7; D is unclear. Trimming left V 2 bases short and J 3 bases short, with 5 bases between. Germline CDR1 MDHEN, CDR2 SYDVKM. The CDR3 totals 12 residues.

This clonotype was detected ten times or more. The chain has TRBV12-3 or TRBV12-4 and TRBJ2-7; D is uncertain. With 6 bases removed from V and 7 bases from J, the gap between germline ends came to 16 bases. This CDR3 contains 13 residues. In DNA, the CDR3 is TGTGCCAGCAGCCCCCAGACGATTTCGGAGCAGTACTTC. This encodes CASSPQTISEQYF.

The chain recombines TRBV20-1 with TRBJ1-1, with a tentative D call TRBD1 (5 bases). V lost 0 bases to trimming and J lost 0 bases, with 26 bases between them. Per the germline V gene, CDR1 is DFQATT and CDR2 is SNEGSKA (reference sequence). The CDR3 totals 20 residues. The CDR3 region has the DNA TGCAGTGCTAGAGATCGGGACCCCCCAACAGGAGCGCTCATGAACACTGAAGCTTTCTTT. Amino acid sequence: CSARDRDPPTGALMNTEAFF.

This clonotype came up many times. This chain connects TRBV7-7 to TRBJ1-1; TRBD1 matches 9 bases. Germline CDR1 and CDR2: SSHAT and FNYEAQ (reference sequence). The length of the CDR3 is 13 residues. In DNA form, the CDR3 reads TGTGCTGGCCCACAGGGGGCAAAGACTGAAGCTTTCTTT. Translation: CAGPQGAKTEAFF.

This sequence joins TRBV10-1 and TRBJ2-3, with 9 bases lining up with TRBD1. Per the germline V gene, CDR1 is WNHNN and CDR2 is SYGVQD (reference sequence). J gave up 1 base and V 8 bases, and 7 bases lay outside the gene matches. The length of the CDR3 is 15 residues. For the CDR3, the DNA is TGCGCCAGCTCCAGGGACAGGGTGGGCACAGATACGCAGTATTTT. Amino acid sequence: CASSRDRVGTDTQYF.

The chain combines TRBV20-1 with TRBJ2-4; D perhaps matches TRBD1 (5 bases). V dropped 6 bases and J dropped 0 bases, with 15 bases sitting between them. There are 15 residues in the CDR3. The germline V gene encodes CDR1 DFQATT and CDR2 SNEGSKA (reference sequence). The CDR3 region has the DNA TGCAGTGCGAGCAGGGCCCTTACAGCCAAAAACATTCAGTACTTC. Translation: CSASRALTAKNIQYF.

The V and J genes are TRBV7-9 and TRBJ2-5; 9 bases map to TRBD2. CDR3 length: 15 residues. V gave up 3 bases and J gave up 5 bases; unmatched junction bases: 7. The germline gives CDR1 SEHNR, CDR2 FQNEAQ (reference sequence). The CDR3 DNA reads as TGTGCCAGCAGCTTTAGCAGCGGGGGGCAGGAGACCCAGTACTTC. This gives the protein CASSFSSGGQETQYF.

In its sample, this clonotype was seen many times. The genes are TRBV5-1 and TRBJ2-7; a weak D match, TRBD1 (5 bases). The CDR3 is 13 residues long. Germline V gene sequence: CDR1 SGHRS, CDR2 YFSETQ. The V end lost 0 bases, the J end lost 7 bases, and 11 bases lay between the germline ends. The DNA of the CDR3 is TGCGCCAGCAGCTTGGGCACCCGGACAGAGCAGTACTTC. Protein sequence: CASSLGTRTEQYF.

This clonotype was recorded many times. The rearrangement joins TRBV27 to TRBJ1-1; perhaps TRBD1 as D (6 bases). The CDR3 spans 13 residues. V was pared by 5 bases and J by 5 bases, with 12 bases between. Germline V gives CDR1 MNHEY, CDR2 SMNVEV (reference sequence). The chain's CDR3 is CASSAYQGTEAFF. The CDR3 DNA is TGTGCCAGCAGTGCGTACCAGGGGACTGAAGCTTTCTTT.

This clonotype was detected ten times or more. This sequence joins TRBV28 and TRBJ1-6; 7 bases match TRBD1. Germline V gene sequence: CDR1 MDHEN, CDR2 SYDVKM. The CDR3 loop spans 15 amino acids. The junction had 9 bases not matched to a gene; V was cut back by 6 bases and J by 7 bases. CDR3 in DNA: TGTGCCAGCAGCTACCCGGGACAGAGGAATTCACCCCTCCACTTT. It specifies CASSYPGQRNSPLHF.

In this sample, this clonotype turned up many times. The genes are TRBV6-1 and TRBJ1-4; TRBD1 agrees at 7 bases. Per germline, CDR1 MNHNS and CDR2 SASEGT. The CDR3 is 14 residues long. Trimming cost V 4 bases and J 8 bases; bases outside gene matches: 7. The CDR3 nucleotides read TGTGCCAGCAGTGCTTCAGGGGGTCGGGAAAAACTGTTTTTT. Protein sequence: CASSASGGREKLFF.

As for this clonotype: At one boundary the junction diverges from the germline segment, which might be a read error. Here the CDR3 reads CASSLTSGSYGQYF. The DNA for the CDR3 is TGTGCCAGCAGTCTGACTAGCGGGAGCTACGGGCAGTACTTC. The rearrangement uses TRBV12-3 or TRBV12-4 and TRBJ2-7; 12 bases match TRBD2. The CDR3 is made up of 14 amino acids.

This clonotype was counted between two and nine times. V usage is TRBV7-6 and J usage is TRBJ2-5; perhaps TRBD1 as D (6 bases). CDR1 is SGHVS, CDR2 FNYEAQ, per germline. CDR3 length: 15 amino acids. V lost 3 bases and J 0 bases, leaving 11 bases between the germline ends. CDR3 residues: CASSFLQGNQETQYF. DNA for the CDR3: TGTGCCAGCAGCTTCCTACAGGGAAACCAAGAGACCCAGTACTTC.

This clonotype was counted many times. J is TRBJ1-4 and V is TRBV3-1; D is possibly TRBD1 (5 bases). V lost 4 bases to trimming and J lost 4 bases, with 10 bases between them. CDR3 length: 14 amino acids. Germline lookup yields CDR1 LGHDT and CDR2 YNNKEL (reference sequence). CDR3: CASSPRQRNEKLFF. The CDR3 DNA reads as TGTGCCAGCAGCCCCCGACAGCGTAATGAAAAACTGTTTTTT. The whole variable domain, remainder taken from reference TRBV3-1 and TRBJ1-4, is DTAVSQTPKYLVTQMGNDKSIKCEQNLGHDTMYWYKQDSKKFLKIMFSYNNKELIINETVPNRFSPKSPDKAHLNLHINSLELGDSAVYFCASSPRQRNEKLFFGSGTQLSVL.

This clonotype has more than one count but fewer than ten. The rearrangement uses TRBV6-1 and TRBJ1-1; no clear D. In germline, CDR1 is MNHNS, CDR2 SASEGT. The CDR3 sequence is 14 residues long. V was clipped by 7 bases and J by 1 base, with 13 bases between them. CDR3 residues: CASTDQATNTEAFF. As DNA, the CDR3 is TGTGCCAGCACCGACCAGGCCACGAACACTGAAGCTTTCTTT.

This clonotype was counted at least ten times. The gene calls are TRBV2 and TRBJ2-7; D is perhaps TRBD1 (5 bases). The V and J ends lost 5 bases and 5 bases respectively, with 25 bases between them. Germline V gene lookup returns CDR1 SNHLY and CDR2 FYNNEI. The CDR3 loop spans 17 amino acids. The CDR3 nucleotides are TGTGCCAGCAGTCATCCCCAAAGCGACCCAGGGCGCAACGAGCAGTACTTC. Translating it yields CASSHPQSDPGRNEQYF.

This clonotype was found many times. The CDR3 here is CSVIKGTSASYEQYF. In nucleotides, the CDR3 is TGCAGCGTCATCAAGGGGACTAGCGCCTCCTACGAGCAGTACTTC. V is TRBV29-1 and J is TRBJ2-7; 10 nucleotides match TRBD2. J lost 0 bases, V lost 6 bases, and 8 bases had no gene match. This CDR3 is built from 15 residues. Looked up from germline, CDR1 is SQVTM and CDR2 is ANQGSEA.

This clonotype was recorded many times. The V gene is TRBV12-3 or TRBV12-4, the J gene TRBJ1-4, with 9 bases aligning to TRBD1. The CDR3 runs 15 residues. The junction had 12 bases not matched to a gene; V was cut back by 6 bases and J by 10 bases. The CDR3 region is CASRPLRDRAGKLFF. The CDR3 DNA is TGTGCCAGCAGACCGCTCCGGGACAGGGCGGGAAAACTGTTTTTT.

This clonotype was detected only a few times. V and J are TRBV2 and TRBJ1-2; TRBD1 matches 7 bases. The junction had 4 bases not matched to a gene; V was cut back by 9 bases and J by 6 bases. CDR1 is SNHLY and CDR2 is FYNNEI in the germline V gene. CDR3 length: 11 residues. In nucleotides, the CDR3 is TGTGCCAGACAGGGGAGCAATGGCTACACCTTC. This translates into CARQGSNGYTF.

The chain employs TRBV11-3 and TRBJ1-3, with D perhaps TRBD1 (5 bases). Trimming cost V 1 base and J 0 bases, with 13 bases left between them. The CDR3 is 17 amino acids. Germline V gives CDR1 SGHNT, CDR2 YENEEA. DNA for the CDR3: TGTGCCAGCAGCTTAGCGGGACGGATGAGCTCTGGAAACACCATATATTTT. Amino acids: CASSLAGRMSSGNTIYF.

This clonotype was picked up many times. The rearrangement joins TRBV6-2 or TRBV6-3 to TRBJ1-1; possible D gene TRBD1, 5 bases. Trimming pared 2 bases from V and 0 bases from J, leaving 16 bases between. The CDR3 has 17 amino acids. CDR1 MNHEY and CDR2 SVGEGT come from the germline V gene. The CDR3 coding sequence is TGTGCCAGCAGTTACAAGGCTCGGGGGATCATGAACACTGAAGCTTTCTTT. Amino acids: CASSYKARGIMNTEAFF.